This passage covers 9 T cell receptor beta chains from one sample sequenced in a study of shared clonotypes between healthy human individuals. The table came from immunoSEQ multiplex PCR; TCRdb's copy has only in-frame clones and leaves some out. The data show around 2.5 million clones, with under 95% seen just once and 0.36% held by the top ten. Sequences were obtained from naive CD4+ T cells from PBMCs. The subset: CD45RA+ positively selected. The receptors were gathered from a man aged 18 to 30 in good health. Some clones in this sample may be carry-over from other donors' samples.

CDR3 DNA sequence: TGTGCCAGCAGGGCGGACAGCCAAGAGACCCAGTACTTC. Its translation is CASRADSQETQYF. This chain links TRBV6-5 with TRBJ2-5; a weak D match, TRBD1 (6 bases). The V and J ends lost 6 bases and 1 base respectively, with 9 bases between them. CDR3 size: 13 residues. Per the germline V gene, CDR1 is MNHEY and CDR2 is SVGAGI.

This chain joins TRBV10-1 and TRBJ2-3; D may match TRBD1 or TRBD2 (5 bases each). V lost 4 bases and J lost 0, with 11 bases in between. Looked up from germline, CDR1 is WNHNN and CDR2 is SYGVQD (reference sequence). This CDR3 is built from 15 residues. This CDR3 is CASSAGTRSTDTQYF. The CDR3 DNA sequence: TGCGCCAGCAGTGCCGGGACCAGAAGCACAGATACGCAGTATTTT.

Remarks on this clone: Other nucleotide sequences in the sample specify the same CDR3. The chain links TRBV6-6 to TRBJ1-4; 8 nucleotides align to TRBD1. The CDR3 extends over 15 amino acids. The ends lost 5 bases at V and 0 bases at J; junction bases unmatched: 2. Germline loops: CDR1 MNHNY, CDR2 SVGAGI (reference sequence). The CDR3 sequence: CASSDRGATNEKLFF. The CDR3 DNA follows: TGTGCCAGCAGTGACAGGGGTGCAACTAATGAAAAACTGTTTTTT.

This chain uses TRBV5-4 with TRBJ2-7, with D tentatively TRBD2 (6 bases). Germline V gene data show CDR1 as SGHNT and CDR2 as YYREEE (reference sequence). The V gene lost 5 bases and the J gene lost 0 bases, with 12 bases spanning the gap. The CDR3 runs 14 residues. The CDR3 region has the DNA TGTGCCAGCAGTGAAGGAGGGAACTCCTACGAGCAGTACTTC. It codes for CASSEGGNSYEQYF. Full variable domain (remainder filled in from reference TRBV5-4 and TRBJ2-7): ETGVTQSPTHLIKTRGQQVTLRCSSQSGHNTVSWYQQALGQGPQFIFQYYREEENGRGNFPPRFSGLQFPNYSSELNVNALELDDSALYLCASSEGGNSYEQYFGPGTRLTVT.

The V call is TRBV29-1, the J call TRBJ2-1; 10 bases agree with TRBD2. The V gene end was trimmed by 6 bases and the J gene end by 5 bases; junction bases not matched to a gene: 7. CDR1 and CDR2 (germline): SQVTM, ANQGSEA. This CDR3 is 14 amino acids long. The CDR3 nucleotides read TGCAGCGTGCACCTAGCGGGAGTGAACAATGAGCAGTTCTTC. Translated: CSVHLAGVNNEQFF.

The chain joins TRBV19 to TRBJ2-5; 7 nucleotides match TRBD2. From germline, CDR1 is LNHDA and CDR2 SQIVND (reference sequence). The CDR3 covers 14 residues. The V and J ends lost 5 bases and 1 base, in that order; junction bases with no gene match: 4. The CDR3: CASSPTSTQETQYF. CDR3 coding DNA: TGTGCCAGTAGTCCGACTAGCACCCAAGAGACCCAGTACTTC.

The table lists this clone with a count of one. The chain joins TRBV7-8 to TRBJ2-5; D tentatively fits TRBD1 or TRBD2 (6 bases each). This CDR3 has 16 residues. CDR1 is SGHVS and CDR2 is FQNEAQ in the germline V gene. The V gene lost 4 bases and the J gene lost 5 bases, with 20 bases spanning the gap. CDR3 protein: CASSYQQGLTDETQYF. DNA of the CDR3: TGTGCCAGCAGCTACCAACAGGGACTGACTGACGAGACCCAGTACTTC.

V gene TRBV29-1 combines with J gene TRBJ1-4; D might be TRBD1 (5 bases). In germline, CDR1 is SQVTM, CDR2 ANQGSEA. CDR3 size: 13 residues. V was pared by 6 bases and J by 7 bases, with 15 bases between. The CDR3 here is CSVRAGGGEKLFF. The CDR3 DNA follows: TGCAGCGTCCGAGCGGGGGGAGGTGAAAAACTGTTTTTT.

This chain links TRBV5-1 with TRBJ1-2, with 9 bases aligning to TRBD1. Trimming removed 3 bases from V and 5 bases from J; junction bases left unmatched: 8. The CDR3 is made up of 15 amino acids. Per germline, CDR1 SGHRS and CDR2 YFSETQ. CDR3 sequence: CASSSGQGRGYGYTF. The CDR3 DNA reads TGCGCCAGCAGCTCAGGACAGGGGAGGGGGTATGGCTACACCTTC.